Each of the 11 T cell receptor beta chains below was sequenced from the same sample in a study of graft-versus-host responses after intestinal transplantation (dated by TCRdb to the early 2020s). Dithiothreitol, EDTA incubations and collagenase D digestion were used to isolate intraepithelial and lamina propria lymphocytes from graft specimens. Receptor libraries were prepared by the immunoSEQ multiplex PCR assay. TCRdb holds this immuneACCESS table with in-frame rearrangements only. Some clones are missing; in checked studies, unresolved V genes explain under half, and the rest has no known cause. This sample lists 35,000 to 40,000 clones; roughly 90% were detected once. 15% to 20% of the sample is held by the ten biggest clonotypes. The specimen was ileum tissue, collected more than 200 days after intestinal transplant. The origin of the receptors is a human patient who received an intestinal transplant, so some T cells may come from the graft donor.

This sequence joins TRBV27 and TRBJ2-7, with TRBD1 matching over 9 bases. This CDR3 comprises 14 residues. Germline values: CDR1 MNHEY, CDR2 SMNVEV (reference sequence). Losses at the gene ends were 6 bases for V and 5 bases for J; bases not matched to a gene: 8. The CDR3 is CASRTGGSLDEQYF. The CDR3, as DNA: TGTGCCAGCAGGACAGGGGGTTCGCTTGACGAGCAGTACTTC.

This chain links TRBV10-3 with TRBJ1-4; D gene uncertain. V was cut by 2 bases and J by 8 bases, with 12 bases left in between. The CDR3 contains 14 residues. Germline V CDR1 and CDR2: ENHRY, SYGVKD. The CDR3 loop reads CAISESQVGEKLFF. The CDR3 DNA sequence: TGTGCCATCAGTGAGAGTCAGGTCGGAGAAAAACTGTTTTTT.

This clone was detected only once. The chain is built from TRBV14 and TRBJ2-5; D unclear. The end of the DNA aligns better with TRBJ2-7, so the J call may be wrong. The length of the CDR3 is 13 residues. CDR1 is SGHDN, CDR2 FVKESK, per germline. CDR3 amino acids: CASSQESRYEQYF. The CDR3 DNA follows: TGTGCCAGCAGCCAAGAATCTCGCTACGAGCAGTACTTC.

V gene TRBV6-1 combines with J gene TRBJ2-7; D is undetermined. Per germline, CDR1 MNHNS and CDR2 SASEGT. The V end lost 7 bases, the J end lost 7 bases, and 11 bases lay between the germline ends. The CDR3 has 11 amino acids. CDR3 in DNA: TGTGCCAGCATGGCTTTTTGGGAGCAGTACTTC. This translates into CASMAFWEQYF.

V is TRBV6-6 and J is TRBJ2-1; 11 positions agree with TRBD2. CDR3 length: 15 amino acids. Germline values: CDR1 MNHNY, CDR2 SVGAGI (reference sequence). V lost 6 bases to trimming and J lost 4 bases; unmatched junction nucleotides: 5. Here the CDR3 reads CASSRLAGGYNEQFF. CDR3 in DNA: TGTGCCAGCAGCCGTCTAGCGGGAGGTTACAATGAGCAGTTCTTC.

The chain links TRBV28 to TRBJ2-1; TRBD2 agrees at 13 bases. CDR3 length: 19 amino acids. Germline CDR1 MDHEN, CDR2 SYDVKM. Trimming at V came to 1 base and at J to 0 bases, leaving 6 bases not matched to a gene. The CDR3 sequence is CASSLLGTSGAYSYNEQFF. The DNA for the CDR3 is TGTGCCAGCAGTTTATTAGGGACTAGCGGGGCTTACTCCTACAATGAGCAGTTCTTC.

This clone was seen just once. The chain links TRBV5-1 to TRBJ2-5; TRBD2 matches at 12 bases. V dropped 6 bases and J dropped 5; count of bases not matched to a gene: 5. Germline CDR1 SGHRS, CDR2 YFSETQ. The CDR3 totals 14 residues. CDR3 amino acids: CASKTSGSGETQYF. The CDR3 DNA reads TGCGCCAGCAAGACTAGCGGGAGTGGGGAGACCCAGTACTTC.

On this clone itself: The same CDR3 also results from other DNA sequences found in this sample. The CDR3 region is CAWRTGGAGYGYTF. The CDR3 nucleotides read TGTGCCTGGAGGACTGGGGGCGCCGGCTATGGCTACACCTTC. The chain carries TRBV30 and TRBJ1-2; D might be TRBD1 (6 bases). Germline V lookup: CDR1 GTSNPN, CDR2 SVGIG (reference sequence). This CDR3 contains 14 residues. The V end was cut by 3 bases, the J end by 4 bases, with 15 bases between.

The CDR3 is CSVVLPGLAGLAYEQYF. The CDR3 bases are TGCAGCGTTGTACTCCCGGGACTAGCGGGACTTGCCTACGAGCAGTACTTC. This chain links TRBV29-1 with TRBJ2-7; TRBD2 aligns across 13 bases. Germline trimming cut 4 bases from V and 2 bases from J; bases unmatched to any gene: 11. This CDR3 comprises 17 residues. In germline, CDR1 is SQVTM, CDR2 ANQGSEA.

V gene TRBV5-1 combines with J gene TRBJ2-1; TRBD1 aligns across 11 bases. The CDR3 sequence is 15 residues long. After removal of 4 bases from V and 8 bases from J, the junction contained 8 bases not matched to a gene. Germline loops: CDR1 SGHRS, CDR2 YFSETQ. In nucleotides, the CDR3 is TGCGCCAGCAGCAACCGGACAGGGGGCGTGTATGAGCAGTTCTTC. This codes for CASSNRTGGVYEQFF.

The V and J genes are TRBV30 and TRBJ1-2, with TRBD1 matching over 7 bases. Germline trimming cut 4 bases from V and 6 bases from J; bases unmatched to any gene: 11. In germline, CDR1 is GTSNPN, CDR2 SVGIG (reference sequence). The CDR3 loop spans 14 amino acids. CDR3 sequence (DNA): TGTGCCTGGAACCTCTACAGGGGAGGGAATGGCTACACCTTC. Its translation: CAWNLYRGGNGYTF.